Below, 11 T cell receptor beta chains from the same sample are listed, as sequenced in a study of shared clonotypes between healthy human individuals. Sequenced by immunoSEQ multiplex PCR; TCRdb stores in-frame clones only, minus some. The sample contains around 2.1 million clones, 93% of which appear only once. Naive CD8 isolation took CD45RO-negative cells positively selected for CCR7 and excluded terminally differentiated effector memory CD45RA+ cells. The sequenced sample consisted of naive CD8+ T cells from PBMCs. Receptors were obtained from a man aged 18 to 30 in good health. Some clones in this sample may be carry-over from other donors' samples.

The J gene is TRBJ2-7, the V gene TRBV19; TRBD2 aligns across 9 bases. This CDR3 comprises 14 residues. J gave up 3 bases and V 6 bases, and 6 bases lay outside the gene matches. Germline loops: CDR1 LNHDA, CDR2 SQIVND (reference sequence). The CDR3 sequence is CASRRLAADYEQYF. The CDR3 nucleotides are TGTGCCAGTAGAAGACTAGCGGCGGACTACGAGCAGTACTTC.

The chain joins TRBV5-8 to TRBJ1-5; D not certain. CDR3 length: 15 residues. Germline V gives CDR1 SGHTS, CDR2 YDEGEE. V was clipped by 4 bases and J by 7 bases, with 18 bases between them. CDR3 residues: CASSPRAVLRQPQHF. CDR3 coding DNA: TGTGCCAGCAGCCCCCGGGCCGTGCTTCGGCAGCCCCAGCATTTT.

The V gene is TRBV27, the J gene TRBJ2-5; D gene unclear. The CDR3 length is 15 residues. The V end lost 3 bases, the J end lost 5 bases, and 16 bases lay between the germline ends. The germline CDR1 and CDR2 sequences are MNHEY and SMNVEV (reference sequence). In DNA form, the CDR3 reads TGTGCCAGCAGTTTTTCCAGGATGATGCTGGAGACCCAGTACTTC. Translating it yields CASSFSRMMLETQYF.

The rearrangement joins TRBV5-1 to TRBJ2-7; D call uncertain. CDR3 size: 13 residues. Deletions cut 0 bases from V and 5 bases from J, with 9 bases between. Germline CDR1 is SGHRS and CDR2 is YFSETQ. CDR3 bases: TGCGCCAGCAGCTTGGTAGCAGAAAACGAGCAGTACTTC. Protein: CASSLVAENEQYF.

Of note for this clone: At one boundary the junction diverges from the germline segment, which might be a read error. This chain connects TRBV7-9 to TRBJ2-3; TRBD1 agrees at 9 bases. Germline lookup yields CDR1 SEHNR and CDR2 FQNEAQ (reference sequence). The CDR3 length is 14 residues. The CDR3: CAISRDRDTDTQYF. DNA for the CDR3: TGTGCCATCAGCCGGGACAGGGACACAGATACGCAGTATTTT. Combining the CDR3 with reference TRBV7-9 and TRBJ2-3 gives the whole variable domain DTGVSQNPRHKITKRGQNVTFRCDPISEHNRLYWYRQTLGQGPEFLTYFQNEAQLEKSRLLSDRFSAERPKGSFSTLEIQRTEQGDSAMYLCAISRDRDTDTQYFGPGTRLTVL.

This chain links TRBV2 with TRBJ2-7, with 10 bases matching TRBD1. The junction had 5 bases not matched to a gene; V was cut back by 3 bases and J by 6 bases. Germline V CDR1 and CDR2: SNHLY, FYNNEI. This CDR3 region has 14 residues. The CDR3 protein is CASSEGTGVREQYF. Written as DNA, the CDR3 is TGTGCCAGCAGTGAGGGGACAGGGGTGCGCGAGCAGTACTTC.

The rearrangement uses TRBV27 and TRBJ2-7; 10 bases align to TRBD2. Germline V gene data show CDR1 as MNHEY and CDR2 as SMNVEV (reference sequence). The V gene end was trimmed by 5 bases and the J gene end by 5 bases; junction bases not matched to a gene: 15. The CDR3 is made up of 17 amino acids. The CDR3 sequence is CASSTIGLAGDGDEQYF. The CDR3, as DNA: TGTGCCAGCAGTACAATTGGGCTAGCGGGGGACGGGGACGAGCAGTACTTC.

This chain connects TRBV5-1 to TRBJ2-3, with 8 bases that match TRBD2. This CDR3 is built from 20 residues. Unmatched junction bases numbered 15, after V lost 0 bases and J lost 0 bases. The germline V gene encodes CDR1 SGHRS and CDR2 YFSETQ. In DNA, the CDR3 is TGCGCCAGCAGCTTGGCCGGCGGGAGGCTCCTTTCTGCTAGCACAGATACGCAGTATTTT. Residues: CASSLAGGRLLSASTDTQYF.

The rearrangement uses TRBV27 and TRBJ1-5; D may be TRBD1 (5 bases). This CDR3 has 15 residues. Per germline, CDR1 MNHEY and CDR2 SMNVEV (reference sequence). Trimming shortened V by 8 bases and J by 3 bases, and 17 bases separated the two germline ends. Here the CDR3 DNA reads TGTGCCAGCGGGGCGCCGGGGGATTCCAATCAGCCCCAGCATTTT. This sequence encodes CASGAPGDSNQPQHF.

The chain links TRBV4-1 to TRBJ2-1, with TRBD2 matching 8 bases. Germline V gene sequence: CDR1 MGHRA, CDR2 YSYEKL. There are 17 residues in the CDR3. Unmatched junction bases numbered 16, after V lost 4 bases and J lost 8 bases. CDR3 residues: CASSPPGGEVSDDEQFF. The CDR3 nucleotides read TGCGCCAGCAGCCCACCGGGAGGGGAGGTGTCGGACGATGAGCAGTTCTTC.

Turning to this clone: Within the sample, other DNA sequences also encode this same CDR3. The chain recombines TRBV5-6 with TRBJ2-7, with D perhaps TRBD2 (6 bases). The V and J ends lost 4 bases and 0 bases respectively, with 11 bases between them. CDR3 size: 14 residues. Germline V lookup: CDR1 SGHDT, CDR2 YYEEEE. The CDR3 here is CASSLAGSSYEQYF. In DNA, the CDR3 is TGTGCCAGCAGCCTCGCCGGGAGCTCCTACGAGCAGTACTTC. The entire variable domain, with the rest obtained from reference TRBV5-6 and TRBJ2-7, is as follows: DAGVTQSPTHLIKTRGQQVTLRCSPKSGHDTVSWYQQALGQGPQFIFQYYEEEERQRGNFPDRFSGHQFPNYSSELNVNALLLGDSALYLCASSLAGSSYEQYFGPGTRLTVT.